Each of the 21 T cell receptor beta chains below was sequenced from the same sample in a study of blood T cell repertoires in COVID-19. The protocol was immunoSEQ multiplex PCR, while the TCRdb copy is restricted to in-frame clones and leaves out a portion. The top ten hold roughly 13% of the sample, which has around 160,000 clones, 80% seen once. Material: peripheral blood. All receptors come from a man aged 60 to 69 with active or convalescent COVID-19.

V is TRBV4-3 and J is TRBJ2-2, with no clear D. Trimming pared 4 bases from V and 0 bases from J, leaving 9 bases between. CDR3 length: 15 residues. The V gene's germline CDR1 is LGHNA and CDR2 YSLEER. The CDR3 loop reads CASSRSTANTGELFF. CDR3 coding DNA: TGCGCCAGCAGCCGCTCTACAGCGAACACCGGGGAGCTGTTTTTT.

V and J are TRBV28 and TRBJ1-2, with unresolved D. Trimming left V 4 bases short and J 7 bases short, with 10 bases between. The germline V gene encodes CDR1 MDHEN and CDR2 SYDVKM. CDR3 length: 12 residues. Written as DNA, the CDR3 is TGTGCCAGCAGTTCCCGGCGGGGTGGCTACACCTTC. Amino acid sequence: CASSSRRGGYTF.

This clone was picked up many times. This CDR3 is CASSRQGGSGNTIYF. The CDR3, as DNA: TGTGCCAGCAGCCGACAGGGTGGGAGTGGAAACACCATATATTTT. This sequence joins TRBV27 and TRBJ1-3; 7 positions match TRBD1. The CDR3 covers 15 residues. Germline CDR1 MNHEY, CDR2 SMNVEV (reference sequence). Trimming cost V 6 bases and J 3 bases; bases outside gene matches: 8.

The chain carries TRBV24-1 and TRBJ1-2; D is unclear. Trimming pared 2 bases from V and 1 base from J, leaving 7 bases between. The V gene's germline CDR1 is KGHDR and CDR2 SFDVKD. The CDR3 length is 14 residues. The CDR3 sequence is CATSDSENNYGYTF. In DNA, the CDR3 is TGTGCCACCAGTGATTCGGAGAATAACTATGGCTACACCTTC.

The rearrangement joins TRBV5-6 to TRBJ2-1; 7 bases match TRBD2. Germline-derived CDR1 and CDR2 are SGHDT and YYEEEE. CDR3 length equals 15 residues. V was pared by 4 bases and J by 9 bases, with 13 bases of the junction left unmatched. The CDR3 nucleotides are TGTGCCAGCAGCCGGCCCGGACTAGTGGAGGTTGAGCAGTTCTTC. Amino acids: CASSRPGLVEVEQFF.

The V call is TRBV6-6, the J call TRBJ2-6; D is unclear. This CDR3 contains 16 residues. Between the trimmed V and J ends, which lost 8 bases and 4 bases, there was a span of 18 bases. Germline-derived CDR1 and CDR2 are MNHNY and SVGAGI (reference sequence). The CDR3, as DNA: TGTGCCAGCTCCCGAGGCGGCCATCTGGGGGCCAACGTCCTGACTTTC. It encodes CASSRGGHLGANVLTF.

The V call is TRBV7-2, the J call TRBJ2-7; possible D gene TRBD2, 5 bases. The ends were cut back, 5 bases at V and 0 bases at J, with 11 bases in the middle. Germline V gene sequence: CDR1 SGHTA, CDR2 FQGNSA. The CDR3 extends over 14 amino acids. CDR3 region: CASSPRGPSYEQYF. The CDR3 nucleotides are TGTGCCAGCAGCCCCCGCGGGCCCTCCTACGAGCAGTACTTC.

The rearrangement joins TRBV19 to TRBJ1-5; D remains unclear. The CDR3 sequence is 14 residues long. Germline CDR1 reads LNHDA; CDR2 reads SQIVND (reference sequence). V was cut by 5 bases and J by 6 bases, with 14 bases left in between. The CDR3: CASSPTSRSQPQHF. Here the CDR3 DNA reads TGTGCCAGTAGTCCCACCTCACGGAGTCAGCCCCAGCATTTT.

V gene TRBV6-2 or TRBV6-3 combines with J gene TRBJ2-2; 13 positions match TRBD2. Trimming took 4 bases from V and 5 from J; bases not matched to a gene: 13. The CDR3 is 19 amino acids. CDR1 and CDR2 (germline): MNHEY, SVGEGT. The CDR3 sequence: CASSSRGERTSGRTGELFF. In DNA form, the CDR3 reads TGTGCCAGCAGTTCTAGGGGGGAGAGGACTAGCGGGAGAACCGGGGAGCTGTTTTTT.

The chain has TRBV4-3 and TRBJ1-2; D unclear. The CDR3 has 16 residues. The V gene's germline CDR1 is LGHNA and CDR2 YSLEER. Trimming left V 0 bases short and J 4 bases short, with 15 bases between. The CDR3 reads CASSQDQSGIGYGYTF. In DNA, the CDR3 is TGCGCCAGCAGCCAAGATCAGTCCGGGATCGGCTATGGCTACACCTTC.

The chain employs TRBV2 and TRBJ2-7; a weak D match, TRBD1 (5 bases). Germline-derived CDR1 and CDR2 are SNHLY and FYNNEI. The ends were cut back, 4 bases at V and 7 bases at J, with 11 bases in the middle. The CDR3 extends over 12 amino acids. The CDR3 nucleotides are TGTGCCAGCAGTGTCACAGGTCAAGAGCAGTACTTC. As protein: CASSVTGQEQYF. Variable domain in full (rest from reference TRBV2 and TRBJ2-7): EPEVTQTPSHQVTQMGQEVILRCVPISNHLYFYWYRQILGQKVEFLVSFYNNEISEKSEIFDDQFSVERPDGSNFTLKIRSTKLEDSAMYFCASSVTGQEQYFGPGTRLTVT.

This clone was counted a single time. CDR3 region: CASSLGSGTGGEQFF. CDR3 nucleotides: TGCGCCAGCAGCTTAGGGTCCGGGACAGGGGGTGAGCAGTTCTTC. The rearrangement links TRBV5-1 to TRBJ2-1; TRBD1 matches at 11 bases. The trim removed 2 bases at V and 9 bases at J, leaving 7 bases unmatched. The germline V gene encodes CDR1 SGHRS and CDR2 YFSETQ. This CDR3 comprises 15 residues.

The chain joins TRBV18 to TRBJ1-2; possibly TRBD1 for D (5 bases). Germline V gene sequence: CDR1 KGHSH, CDR2 LQKENI. V shed 3 bases and J shed 0 bases, with 11 bases lying between them. The CDR3 has 15 amino acids. As DNA, the CDR3 is TGTGCCAGCTCACCGCCTACAGGACCTAACTATGGCTACACCTTC. Its protein is CASSPPTGPNYGYTF.

CDR3 bases: TGTGCCTGGAGCGGGACTTACAATGAGCAGTTCTTC. Protein product: CAWSGTYNEQFF. V gene TRBV30 combines with J gene TRBJ2-1, with a possible D match to TRBD2 (6 bases). V gave up 3 bases and J gave up 4 bases, with 7 bases separating them. In germline, CDR1 is GTSNPN, CDR2 SVGIG (reference sequence). The CDR3 length is 12 residues.

The chain joins TRBV3-1 (or the pseudogene TRBV3-2) to TRBJ1-2; possibly TRBD1 for D (6 bases). V lost 0 bases to trimming and J lost 3 bases, with 11 bases between them. The CDR3 has 15 amino acids. Germline-derived CDR1 and CDR2 are LGHDT and YNNKEL (reference sequence). The CDR3 here is CASSQEGHDHYGYTF. The CDR3 coding sequence is TGTGCCAGCAGCCAAGAGGGACACGACCACTATGGCTACACCTTC.

Details on this clone: At the DNA level, this CDR3 is encoded by other sequences in the same sample as well. The V and J genes are TRBV5-1 and TRBJ2-3; 14 positions agree with TRBD2. The trim removed 4 bases at V and 2 bases at J, leaving 3 bases unmatched. This CDR3 is 16 amino acids long. The germline gives CDR1 SGHRS, CDR2 YFSETQ. CDR3 sequence: CASSLGLAGATDTQYF. The CDR3 region has the DNA TGCGCCAGCAGCCTGGGACTAGCGGGGGCCACAGATACGCAGTATTTT. The full variable domain, rest sourced from reference TRBV5-1 and TRBJ2-3, is KAGVTQTPRYLIKTRGQQVTLSCSPISGHRSVSWYQQTPGQGLQFLFEYFSETQRNKGNFPGRFSGRQFSNSRSEMNVSTLELGDSALYLCASSLGLAGATDTQYFGPGTRLTVL.

This clone was picked up a small number of times. V is TRBV6-2 or TRBV6-3 and J is TRBJ2-7; TRBD1 might be the D (5 bases). The ends were cut back, 4 bases at V and 0 bases at J, with 10 bases in the middle. Per germline, CDR1 MNHEY and CDR2 SVGEGT. This CDR3 is 14 amino acids long. In DNA, the CDR3 is TGTGCCAGCAGTTCGGACATCTACTCCTACGAGCAGTACTTC. Residues: CASSSDIYSYEQYF.

The chain recombines TRBV19 with TRBJ1-1; D is unclear. Germline values: CDR1 LNHDA, CDR2 SQIVND (reference sequence). Trimming left V 4 bases short and J 0 bases short, with 15 bases between. This CDR3 region has 16 residues. CDR3 loop: CASSTRRDAVNTEAFF. The CDR3 nucleotides are TGTGCCAGTAGTACCAGACGAGACGCGGTGAACACTGAAGCTTTCTTT.

The J gene is TRBJ2-7, the V gene TRBV7-2; 14 bases match TRBD2. The CDR3 is 14 residues long. Germline V gene data show CDR1 as SGHTA and CDR2 as FQGNSA. V lost 6 bases and J lost 5; bases outside the gene matches: 3. In DNA, the CDR3 is TGTGCCAGCAGGCAGGGACTAGCGGGAGACGAGCAGTACTTC. This gives the protein CASRQGLAGDEQYF.

The chain uses TRBV7-2 and TRBJ2-7; 10 nucleotides line up with TRBD2. Looked up from germline, CDR1 is SGHTA and CDR2 is FQGNSA. The CDR3 extends over 14 amino acids. V lost 1 base to trimming and J lost 3 bases; unmatched junction nucleotides: 0. CDR3 in amino acids: CASSLGLAGYEQYF. The CDR3 DNA sequence: TGTGCCAGCAGCTTAGGACTAGCGGGCTACGAGCAGTACTTC.

The V call is TRBV28, the J call TRBJ2-1; possibly TRBD2 for D (6 bases). Deletions cut 4 bases from V and 4 bases from J, with 38 bases between. The CDR3 is made up of 23 amino acids. Per the germline V gene, CDR1 is MDHEN and CDR2 is SYDVKM. The CDR3 sequence is CASSSLAVSELGGRPTRYNEQFF. The CDR3 nucleotides are TGTGCCAGCAGTTCCTTAGCGGTCTCCGAGTTGGGGGGTAGACCCACAAGATACAATGAGCAGTTCTTC.